Below are 26 T cell receptor beta chains sequenced from a single sample in a study of shared clonotypes between healthy human individuals. TCRdb's table, derived via immunoSEQ multiplex PCR, lists solely in-frame clones and lacks some. The table has some 500,000 clones, roughly 80% seen once; the top ten hold 12%. The sample was PBMCs. The receptor source for this set is a woman in her forties in good health. Some clones in this sample may be carry-over from other donors' samples.

About this clone: A far larger clone is just one base off, so this is likely a read error. Distinct nucleotide sequences in the sample also encode this CDR3. The chain recombines TRBV30 with TRBJ1-1; TRBD1 is a possible D gene (6 bases). CDR3 size: 14 residues. Germline V gene sequence: CDR1 GTSNPN, CDR2 SVGIG (reference sequence). The DNA of the CDR3 is TGTGCCTGGAGTGTACCCAGGGGAGACACAGAAGCTTTCTTT. Translating it yields CAWSVPRGDTEAFF.

The chain is built from TRBV9 and TRBJ2-5; 11 bases map to TRBD2. The germline gives CDR1 SGDLS, CDR2 YYNGEE. The CDR3 contains 16 residues. V lost 2 bases and J lost 1; bases outside the gene matches: 4. CDR3 coding DNA: TGTGCCAGCAGCGTCGGAACTAGCGGGAGCCAAGAGACCCAGTACTTC. Translated: CASSVGTSGSQETQYF.

The chain links TRBV11-3 to TRBJ2-3; no clear D gene. V lost 5 bases to trimming and J lost 2 bases, with 8 bases between them. The CDR3 consists of 13 residues. The germline V gene has CDR1 SGHNT and CDR2 YENEEA. DNA of the CDR3: TGTGCCAGCAGCGCACCAAACACAGATACGCAGTATTTT. Protein sequence: CASSAPNTDTQYF.

This rearrangement joins TRBV2 to TRBJ1-1, with D possibly TRBD1 on 5 matching bases. Germline lookup yields CDR1 SNHLY and CDR2 FYNNEI. CDR3 length: 14 amino acids. Trimming pared 4 bases from V and 0 bases from J, leaving 9 bases between. The CDR3 coding sequence is TGTGCCAGCAGTGTGGGACTGATGAACACTGAAGCTTTCTTT. Residues: CASSVGLMNTEAFF.

The chain joins TRBV7-2 to TRBJ2-3, with TRBD2 matching 12 bases. Germline V gene lookup returns CDR1 SGHTA and CDR2 FQGNSA. Trimming took 5 bases from V and 1 from J; bases not matched to a gene: 4. CDR3 size: 16 residues. The CDR3 nucleotides read TGTGCCAGCAGCCTACGGACTAGCGGGGGCACAGATACGCAGTATTTT. This codes for CASSLRTSGGTDTQYF.

V is TRBV25-1 and J is TRBJ2-5, with 10 positions matching TRBD1. J lost 5 bases, V lost 5 bases, and 2 bases had no gene match. The CDR3 sequence is 13 residues long. CDR1 is MGHDK and CDR2 is SYGVNS in the germline V gene. In DNA, the CDR3 is TGTGCCAGCAGTCAGGGACAGGGGGAGACCCAGTACTTC. As protein: CASSQGQGETQYF.

The chain has TRBV5-1 and TRBJ2-6; TRBD1 aligns across 8 bases. The germline V gene encodes CDR1 SGHRS and CDR2 YFSETQ. CDR3 length: 17 residues. Trimming removed 4 bases from V and 4 bases from J; junction bases left unmatched: 10. The CDR3 nucleotides are TGCGCCAGCAGCGCGCTCATGACAGGGGTCGGGGCCAACGTCCTGACTTTC. Translated: CASSALMTGVGANVLTF.

The V call is TRBV2, the J call TRBJ2-7, with 8 bases matching TRBD1. Losses at the gene ends were 7 bases for V and 4 bases for J; bases not matched to a gene: 9. The CDR3 extends over 14 amino acids. Germline V CDR1 and CDR2: SNHLY, FYNNEI. The CDR3 nucleotides are TGTGCCAGCAATCGCGGACAGGGCTTATACGAGCAGTACTTC. This gives the protein CASNRGQGLYEQYF.

In its sample, this clone was seen a few times. The V gene is TRBV30, the J gene TRBJ2-7; 12 bases map to TRBD1. This CDR3 is built from 18 residues. Germline assignment: CDR1 GTSNPN and CDR2 SVGIG (reference sequence). V gave up 2 bases and J gave up 4 bases; unmatched junction bases: 15. The CDR3 nucleotides read TGTGCCTGGAGTCCCCGGGCGGGACAGGGGGCATCATGGTACGAGCAGTACTTC. This encodes CAWSPRAGQGASWYEQYF.

The sample holds one count of this clone. A clone one base away is much larger, so this may be a read error. V is TRBV6-1 and J is TRBJ2-3; TRBD2 agrees at 8 bases. Germline CDR1 is MNHNS and CDR2 is SASEGT. This CDR3 is built from 15 residues. The DNA for the CDR3 is TGTGCCAGCAGTGAAGGTAGCGGGGCAGCGGATACGCGGTATTTT. This translates into CASSEGSGAADTRYF.

V and J are TRBV27 and TRBJ2-5; TRBD1 aligns across 8 bases. The J call may not be correct, given that the DNA end is closer to TRBJ2-7. Germline values: CDR1 MNHEY, CDR2 SMNVEV (reference sequence). This CDR3 has 15 amino acids. The CDR3 coding sequence is TGTGCCAGCAGTACCCGACAGGGGCCAGAAGACGAGCAGTACTTC. Its translation: CASSTRQGPEDEQYF.

This clone was recorded at least ten times. Other DNA sequences within the sample encode an identical CDR3. The chain combines TRBV27 with TRBJ2-1, with D tentatively TRBD1 (5 bases). The CDR3 has 14 residues. Germline CDR1 reads MNHEY; CDR2 reads SMNVEV (reference sequence). Trimming removed 8 bases at V and 6 bases at J, with 17 bases between. Here the CDR3 reads CASVRLQGGNEQFF. DNA for the CDR3: TGTGCCAGCGTACGTCTGCAGGGCGGCAATGAGCAGTTCTTC.

The gene calls are TRBV4-2 and TRBJ1-1; TRBD1 is a possible D gene (6 bases). Germline V gives CDR1 LGHNA, CDR2 YNFKEQ. The CDR3 totals 16 residues. V lost 0 bases and J 5 bases, leaving 16 bases between the germline ends. This CDR3 is CASSQDGAGARTEAFF. The CDR3 DNA follows: TGTGCCAGCAGCCAAGACGGCGCGGGGGCGCGGACTGAAGCTTTCTTT.

The chain is built from TRBV28 and TRBJ1-2; D gene ambiguous. Germline values: CDR1 MDHEN, CDR2 SYDVKM. Trimming pared 10 bases from V and 3 bases from J, leaving 15 bases between. This CDR3 region has 13 residues. The CDR3 reads CATMIGVDYGYTF. In nucleotides, the CDR3 is TGTGCCACCATGATCGGGGTAGACTATGGCTACACCTTC.

As concerns this clone: This probably arose from a read error, given a far larger clone one base away. The chain joins TRBV30 to TRBJ2-5, with D hard to call. Per germline, CDR1 GTSNPN and CDR2 SVGIG (reference sequence). The CDR3 runs to 11 residues. Trimming shortened V by 4 bases and J by 2 bases, and 5 bases separated the two germline ends. DNA for the CDR3: TGTGCCTGGATGCCGCAAGAGACCCAGTACTTC. This gives the protein CAWMPQETQYF.

The rearrangement links TRBV19 to TRBJ1-1, with 7 nucleotides matching TRBD1. With V trimmed by 2 bases and J by 4 bases, 4 bases remained unmatched. Germline V gene data show CDR1 as LNHDA and CDR2 as SQIVND (reference sequence). The CDR3 sequence is 14 residues long. The CDR3 here is CASSIRGPGTEAFF. The CDR3 coding sequence is TGTGCCAGTAGTATAAGGGGGCCGGGCACTGAAGCTTTCTTT.

This sequence joins TRBV28 and TRBJ1-1, with 8 nucleotides matching TRBD1. The CDR3 contains 15 residues. V trimming: 3 bases; J trimming: 6 bases; junction bases outside the gene matches: 9. CDR1 MDHEN and CDR2 SYDVKM come from the germline V gene. CDR3 sequence: CASSFPGGLAAEAFF. The CDR3 DNA reads TGTGCCAGCAGTTTCCCAGGGGGCTTAGCGGCTGAAGCTTTCTTT. Looking up the rest from reference TRBV28 and TRBJ1-1 gives the full variable domain: DVKVTQSSRYLVKRTGEKVFLECVQDMDHENMFWYRQDPGLGLRLIYFSYDVKMKEKGDIPEGYSVSREKKERFSLILESASTNQTSMYLCASSFPGGLAAEAFFGQGTRLTVV.

The chain links TRBV7-9 to TRBJ2-1, with TRBD2 as a possible D gene (6 bases). Germline V lookup: CDR1 SEHNR, CDR2 FQNEAQ (reference sequence). V was trimmed by 2 bases and J by 5 bases, leaving 19 bases between them. The CDR3 covers 17 residues. CDR3 amino acids: CASSLLGGVGNNNEQFF. Here the CDR3 DNA reads TGTGCCAGCAGCTTATTGGGGGGAGTGGGAAACAACAATGAGCAGTTCTTC.

This clone was seen once. The chain has TRBV18 and TRBJ1-2, with TRBD1 identical over 8 bases. CDR3 size: 14 residues. V was pared by 5 bases and J by 8 bases, with 10 bases of the junction left unmatched. Germline CDR1 reads KGHSH; CDR2 reads LQKENI. The CDR3 bases are TGTGCCAGCTCATCAAAGCAGGGGGCGCAGGGCTACACCTTC. It translates to CASSSKQGAQGYTF.

The CDR3 bases are TGCGCCAGCAGCTGGGGTACTAGCGGAGGCACAGATACGCAGTATTTT. Translated, it gives CASSWGTSGGTDTQYF. This rearrangement joins TRBV5-1 to TRBJ2-3; the match to TRBD2 covers 8 bases. Trimming cost V 3 bases and J 1 base; bases outside gene matches: 7. CDR1 is SGHRS, CDR2 YFSETQ, per germline. The CDR3 loop spans 16 amino acids.

With regard to this clone: With a far larger clone one base away, a read error is the likely cause. The sample contains more than one DNA sequence encoding this CDR3. The chain employs TRBV29-1 and TRBJ1-4; D is unresolved. This CDR3 region has 12 residues. Germline V lookup: CDR1 SQVTM, CDR2 ANQGSEA. V lost 7 bases and J 6 bases, leaving 12 bases between the germline ends. The CDR3 is CSAGESDEKLFF. CDR3 in DNA: TGCAGCGCTGGAGAGTCGGATGAAAAACTGTTTTTT.

This clone occurred many times. This sequence joins TRBV18 and TRBJ1-1, with D possibly TRBD1 on 6 matching bases. Looked up from germline, CDR1 is KGHSH and CDR2 is LQKENI. The CDR3 is 15 residues long. The germline V and J ends were trimmed by 9 bases and 5 bases, with 22 bases remaining between them. The chain's CDR3 is CASSPSEGVETEAFF. The CDR3 DNA reads TGTGCCAGTTCGCCTTCGGAGGGGGTAGAAACTGAAGCTTTCTTT.

This clone was seen only a few times. V and J are TRBV10-3 and TRBJ1-2; D ambiguous. V was trimmed by 7 bases and J by 9 bases, leaving 27 bases between them. CDR1 is ENHRY, CDR2 SYGVKD, per germline. This CDR3 contains 16 residues. CDR3 nucleotides: TGTGCCATCAAAGGACTCCACGAGGGATTTTTTGTTCGCTACACCTTC. The encoded protein is CAIKGLHEGFFVRYTF.

This sequence joins TRBV5-4 and TRBJ2-5; D is ambiguous. V was clipped by 4 bases and J by 0 bases, with 13 bases between them. CDR3 length: 15 amino acids. The germline CDR1 and CDR2 sequences are SGHNT and YYREEE (reference sequence). In DNA, the CDR3 is TGTGCCAGCAGCGGAGACCTCCCGTACCAAGAGACCCAGTACTTC. It yields the protein CASSGDLPYQETQYF.

The gene calls are TRBV28 and TRBJ1-3; D might be TRBD1 (6 bases). Germline lookup yields CDR1 MDHEN and CDR2 SYDVKM. Trimming shortened V by 6 bases and J by 4 bases, and 13 bases separated the two germline ends. The CDR3 loop spans 14 amino acids. DNA of the CDR3: TGTGCCAGCAGGGAGGGGGGAGGAGGAAACACCATATATTTT. Protein product: CASREGGGGNTIYF.

In regard to this clone: This specimen includes other DNA sequences encoding the same CDR3. V gene TRBV7-9 combines with J gene TRBJ2-2; the D is unclear. The CDR3 sequence is 14 residues long. Germline lookup yields CDR1 SEHNR and CDR2 FQNEAQ (reference sequence). V shed 1 base and J shed 1 base, with 4 bases lying between them. The CDR3 loop reads CASSLGLNTGELFF. The CDR3 DNA reads TGTGCCAGCAGCTTAGGTCTGAACACCGGGGAGCTGTTTTTT.